The next 13 T cell receptor beta chains were all read from a single sample in a study of identical twins. TCRdb reanalysed the 5' RACE reads using MiXCR and keeps one entry per CDR3 protein. The data contain some 900,000 distinct CDR3 sequences, roughly an eighth of them singletons. These records were also assigned to another study, of yellow fever vaccine responses in identical twins.

Material: PBMCs. These receptors originate from a young woman in good health.

The chain is built from TRBV3-1 and TRBJ2-6; a weak D match, TRBD2 (6 bases). The germline V and J ends were trimmed by 1 base and 6 bases, with 13 bases remaining between them. The CDR3 consists of 16 residues. Germline loops: CDR1 LGHDT, CDR2 YNNKEL (reference sequence). The CDR3 here is CASSQVAGFMANVLTF. The DNA of the CDR3 is TGTGCCAGCAGCCAAGTTGCGGGATTTATGGCCAACGTCCTGACTTTC.

The chain employs TRBV2 and TRBJ2-3; 8 positions match TRBD1. Germline V gene data show CDR1 as SNHLY and CDR2 as FYNNEI. The CDR3 has 15 residues. Unmatched junction bases numbered 8, after V lost 7 bases and J lost 2 bases. CDR3 protein: CASTRQGTHTDTQYF. CDR3 nucleotides: TGTGCCAGCACACGACAGGGGACACACACAGATACGCAGTATTTT.

At least ten counts were recorded for this clonotype. This rearrangement joins TRBV7-9 to TRBJ1-1; tentatively, D is TRBD1 (6 bases). Germline loops: CDR1 SEHNR, CDR2 FQNEAQ (reference sequence). The ends were cut back, 4 bases at V and 6 bases at J, with 21 bases in the middle. The CDR3 length is 16 residues. CDR3 sequence reads: CASSSEAGGLWAEAFF. The DNA for the CDR3 is TGTGCCAGCAGCTCGGAGGCCGGGGGCCTATGGGCTGAAGCTTTCTTT.

This clonotype was counted a few times. V usage is TRBV10-3 and J usage is TRBJ1-5; 7 nucleotides line up with TRBD1. Germline CDR1 and CDR2: ENHRY and SYGVKD. Unmatched junction bases numbered 4, after V lost 5 bases and J lost 6 bases. The CDR3 sequence is 13 residues long. The CDR3 bases are TGTGCCATCAGTCAGGGGGAACGTCAGCCCCAGCATTTT. Translation: CAISQGERQPQHF.

This rearrangement joins TRBV2 to TRBJ2-7; D possibly corresponds to TRBD2 (6 bases). The CDR3 has 14 amino acids. Germline values: CDR1 SNHLY, CDR2 FYNNEI. Trimming took 6 bases from V and 2 from J, leaving 14 bases between them. This CDR3 reads CASRFSGPTYEQYF. The CDR3 coding sequence is TGTGCCAGCAGGTTTAGCGGACCTACCTACGAGCAGTACTTC.

V usage is TRBV6-1 and J usage is TRBJ2-5; the D is unclear. Looked up from germline, CDR1 is MNHNS and CDR2 is SASEGT. This CDR3 is 13 amino acids long. Trimming left V 3 bases short and J 3 bases short, with 8 bases between. The CDR3 here is CASSEVGKETQYF. As DNA, the CDR3 is TGTGCCAGCAGTGAGGTCGGAAAAGAGACCCAGTACTTC.

This clonotype was counted at least ten times. The CDR3 spells CSVGAGLGSSYEQYF. In DNA form, the CDR3 reads TGCAGCGTTGGGGCGGGACTAGGTTCCTCCTACGAGCAGTACTTC. This chain uses TRBV29-1 with TRBJ2-7; the match to TRBD2 covers 8 bases. Germline V CDR1 and CDR2: SQVTM, ANQGSEA. J gave up 0 bases and V 4 bases, and 8 bases lay outside the gene matches. The CDR3 has 15 residues.

Ten or more counts support this clonotype. This chain connects TRBV3-1 to TRBJ2-1; D remains unclear. Germline CDR1 and CDR2: LGHDT and YNNKEL (reference sequence). The CDR3 runs 15 residues. V was pared by 4 bases and J by 0 bases, with 10 bases between. CDR3 DNA sequence: TGTGCCAGCAGCCGAACGTCCCTCTCCTACAATGAGCAGTTCTTC. As protein: CASSRTSLSYNEQFF.

A word on this clonotype: One junction end disagrees with the germline gene, perhaps due to a read error. The chain combines TRBV7-2 with TRBJ1-1; TRBD1 matches at 11 bases. Germline V lookup: CDR1 SGHTA, CDR2 FQGNSA. This CDR3 region has 10 residues. Written as DNA, the CDR3 is TGTGCCAGCAGCTTAGGGGACAGGGGGTTC. It codes for CASSLGDRGF.

The chain uses TRBV2 and TRBJ1-1; TRBD1 matches at 8 bases. The germline gives CDR1 SNHLY, CDR2 FYNNEI. There are 14 residues in the CDR3. The junction had 12 bases not matched to a gene; V was cut back by 8 bases and J by 7 bases. CDR3 sequence reads: CASDTLGQGREAFF. In DNA, the CDR3 is TGTGCCAGCGACACCTTAGGACAGGGTCGTGAAGCTTTCTTT.

This clonotype was counted only a few times. The V call is TRBV20-1, the J call TRBJ2-7; D possibly corresponds to TRBD2 (6 bases). Germline CDR1 DFQATT, CDR2 SNEGSKA (reference sequence). V shed 5 bases and J shed 4 bases, with 12 bases lying between them. This CDR3 has 12 residues. CDR3 DNA: TGCAGTGCTTCCGACGGGGGTTACGAGCAGTACGTC. It encodes CSASDGGYEQYV.

This clonotype was found a few times. This rearrangement joins TRBV4-2 to TRBJ1-1; D unclear. Germline V gene lookup returns CDR1 LGHNA and CDR2 YNFKEQ. The CDR3 contains 12 residues. Trimming cost V 2 bases and J 8 bases, with 9 bases left between them. CDR3 in amino acids: CASSQPRQEAFF. The DNA of the CDR3 is TGTGCCAGCAGCCAACCACGGCAAGAAGCTTTCTTT.

A few counts support this clonotype. The V and J genes are TRBV11-2 and TRBJ2-5; 9 bases match TRBD2. Germline V CDR1 and CDR2: SGHAT, FQNNGV. There are 16 residues in the CDR3. V lost 1 base to trimming and J lost 1 base; unmatched junction nucleotides: 4. The CDR3 DNA reads as TGTGCCAGCAGCTTAGCCTCGACTAGCGGCCAAGAGACCCAGTACTTC. Amino acids: CASSLASTSGQETQYF.